This T cell receptor beta chain derives from a study of Graves' ophthalmopathy and Graves' hyperthyroidism. V was cut by 2 bases and J by 1 base, with 11 bases left in between. The germline CDR1 and CDR2 sequences are DFQATT and SNEGSKA (reference sequence). The length of the CDR3 is 14 residues. This clonotype occurred many times. The target antigen is unknown. Findings of the study overall: Ophthalmopathy was separated from stable hyperthyroidism by a 13-signature model with roughly 90% sensitivity and just under 84% specificity.

Amplified material comprised TCR beta CDR3 regions derived from RNA transcripts. Second-round multiplex PCR followed a first-round RT-PCR using HTBI primers. In TCRdb, the multiplex PCR reads were re-called with MiXCR into one record per CDR3 protein. The table lists 300,000 to 400,000 distinct CDR3 sequences, roughly 15% of them singletons. Sequencing was carried out using peripheral blood. The chain couples TRBV20-1 to TRBJ1-1; possible D gene TRBD1, 5 bases. This receptor was identified in an adult woman with stable Graves' hyperthyroidism. Here the CDR3 DNA reads TGCAGTGCTAGACAATATACAGGGAACACTGAAGCTTTCTTT. It yields the protein CSARQYTGNTEAFF.